The text below deals with one T cell receptor (beta chain). Generated by immunoSEQ multiplex PCR, the TCRdb table keeps only in-frame clones and is missing some. The sample yields under 85,000 clones, around nine tenths seen once. These data originate in a study of control samples from healthy donors and cancer patients. The germline V gene encodes CDR1 MNHNY and CDR2 SVGAGI (reference sequence). V lost 5 bases and J 8 bases, leaving 10 bases between the germline ends. The CDR3 loop spans 12 amino acids. This clonotype originated in a man in his 60s with colorectal cancer. Sample: PBMCs. The rearrangement uses TRBV6-6 and TRBJ2-1; either TRBD1 or TRBD2 may fit D (5 bases each). CDR3 sequence (DNA): TGTGCCAGCAGTCCAGGGACCCATGAGCAGTTCTTC. It specifies CASSPGTHEQFF.